The source of this T cell receptor (beta chain) is a study of T-cell reconstitution after alpha-beta-depleted transplantation in children. A single count supports this clonotype. The CDR3 runs to 16 residues. The library targeted TCRbeta and was prepared with unique molecular identifiers. TCRdb itself ran the PCR reads through MiXCR, one entry per CDR3 protein. The sample holds some 390,000 distinct CDR3 sequences, roughly 21% seen once. The sample in question was PBMCs from the stem cell graft donor, obtained from the stem cell graft. This chain links TRBV21-1 with TRBJ2-7; the D call of TRBD2 is as the table states it, not checked on the DNA. TRBV21-1 is reported as a pseudogene. The TCR sequence derives from a human donor who donated a stem cell graft to a child with acute myeloid leukemia. CDR3 residues: CASSKPLASQTYEQYF. The CDR3, as DNA: TGTGCCAGCAGCAAACCCCTAGCGAGTCAGACCTACGAGCAGTACTTC.